This T cell receptor beta chain was found in a study of blood T cell repertoires in COVID-19. Study context: Spain, Italy and the United States supplied samples that represented acute and convalescent COVID-19. Sample material is recorded as cDNA or gDNA derived from T cells, B-cell-depleted T cells, or PBMCs.

After removal of 4 bases from V and 8 bases from J, the junction contained 7 bases not matched to a gene. The length of the CDR3 is 13 residues. Looked up from germline, CDR1 is SNHLY and CDR2 is FYNNEI. Residents of under 25 US areas, aged about 18 to 95 years, made up the participants. Assay used: immunoSEQ multiplex PCR; TCRdb lists only in-frame clones, some missing. The repertoire holds around 200,000 clones, with about 84% as singletons. This sequence was found in a middle-aged man with acute COVID-19. The chain carries TRBV2 and TRBJ1-2, with 7 bases matching TRBD1. Input material: PBMCs or T cells enriched from blood (not recorded which). The CDR3 region has the DNA TGTGCCAGCAGTGGGGACAGCGGCGGAGGCTACACCTTC. Translation: CASSGDSGGGYTF.